This TCR beta chain was recorded in a study of cytomegalovirus exposure and HLA in healthy donors. Across the study: Among the roughly 400 genotyped donors, less than 85% were placed in the Caucasian-associated ancestry cluster. General study results and limits: Reports state that TCR beta sequences accurately predicted most subjects' HLA-A and HLA-B alleles. Apparent HLA restriction characterized most CMV-associated TCR beta chains in a later analysis.

The PCR was carried out with 60 Vbeta primers and 13 Jbeta primers. Produced via immunoSEQ multiplex PCR; TCRdb's table is partial and in-frame only. The sample yields tens of thousands of clones, around 78% seen once. The CDR3 loop spans 16 amino acids. The V gene's germline CDR1 is SEHNR and CDR2 FQNEAQ (reference sequence). Trimming took 1 base from V and 2 from J, leaving 11 bases between them. About this clone itself: Its antigen is undetermined.

The material sequenced was PBMCs. The receptor comes from a male donor in good health and CMV-seropositive. This chain joins TRBV7-9 and TRBJ1-4, with D hard to call. The CDR3 nucleotides read TGTGCCAGCAGCTTAGTCCAGGCCACGACTAATGAAAAACTGTTTTTT. It specifies CASSLVQATTNEKLFF.